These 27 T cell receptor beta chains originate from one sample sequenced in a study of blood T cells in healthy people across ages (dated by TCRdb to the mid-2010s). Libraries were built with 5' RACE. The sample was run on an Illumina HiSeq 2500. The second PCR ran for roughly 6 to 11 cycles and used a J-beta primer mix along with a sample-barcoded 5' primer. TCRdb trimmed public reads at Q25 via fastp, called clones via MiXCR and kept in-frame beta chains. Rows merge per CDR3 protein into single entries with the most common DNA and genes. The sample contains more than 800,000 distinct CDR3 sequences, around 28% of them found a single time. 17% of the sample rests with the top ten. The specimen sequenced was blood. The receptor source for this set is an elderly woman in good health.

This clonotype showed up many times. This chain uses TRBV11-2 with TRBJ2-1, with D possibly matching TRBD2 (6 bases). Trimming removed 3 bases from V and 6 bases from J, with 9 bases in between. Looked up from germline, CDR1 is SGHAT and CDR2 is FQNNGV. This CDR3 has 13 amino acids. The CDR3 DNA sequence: TGTGCCAGCAGCTTTGGGGGGAGCAATGAGCAGTTCTTC. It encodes CASSFGGSNEQFF.

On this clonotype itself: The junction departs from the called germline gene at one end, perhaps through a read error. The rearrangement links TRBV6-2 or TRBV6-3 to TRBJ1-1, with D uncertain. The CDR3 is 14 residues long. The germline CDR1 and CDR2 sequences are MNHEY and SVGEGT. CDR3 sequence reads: CAGSYQLMNTEAFF. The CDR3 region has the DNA TGTGCCGGCAGTTACCAACTGATGAACACTGAAGCTTTCTTT.

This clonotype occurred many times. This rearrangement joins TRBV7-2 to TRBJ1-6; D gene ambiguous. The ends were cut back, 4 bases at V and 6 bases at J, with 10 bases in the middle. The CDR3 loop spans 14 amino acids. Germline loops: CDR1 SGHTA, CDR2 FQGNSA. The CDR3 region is CASSSAVGNSPLHF. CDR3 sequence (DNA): TGTGCCAGCAGCTCCGCGGTCGGTAATTCACCCCTCCACTTT. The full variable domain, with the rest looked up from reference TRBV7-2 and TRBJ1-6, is GAGVSQSPSNKVTEKGKDVELRCDPISGHTALYWYRQSLGQGLEFLIYFQGNSAPDKSGLPSDRFSAERTGGSVSTLTIQRTQQEDSAVYLCASSSAVGNSPLHFGNGTRLTVT.

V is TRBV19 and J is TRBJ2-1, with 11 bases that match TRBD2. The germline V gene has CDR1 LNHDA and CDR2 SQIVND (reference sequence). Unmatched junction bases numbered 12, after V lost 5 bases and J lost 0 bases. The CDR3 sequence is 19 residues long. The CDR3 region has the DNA TGTGCCAGTAGTGACCGTAGCGGGGGGGCCAAGAGCTCCTACAATGAGCAGTTCTTC. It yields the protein CASSDRSGGAKSSYNEQFF.

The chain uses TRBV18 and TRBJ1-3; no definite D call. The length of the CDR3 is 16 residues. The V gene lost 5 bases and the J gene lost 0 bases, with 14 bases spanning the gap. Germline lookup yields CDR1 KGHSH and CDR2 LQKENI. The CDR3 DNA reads TGTGCCAGCTCATACGGGGTGTCACTCTCTGGAAACACCATATATTTT. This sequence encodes CASSYGVSLSGNTIYF.

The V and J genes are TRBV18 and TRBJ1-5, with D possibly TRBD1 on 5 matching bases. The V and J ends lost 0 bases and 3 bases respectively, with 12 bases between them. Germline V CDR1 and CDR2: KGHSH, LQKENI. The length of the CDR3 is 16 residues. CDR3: CASSPPGAGDNQPQHF. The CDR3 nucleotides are TGTGCCAGCTCACCACCAGGGGCTGGGGACAATCAGCCCCAGCATTTT.

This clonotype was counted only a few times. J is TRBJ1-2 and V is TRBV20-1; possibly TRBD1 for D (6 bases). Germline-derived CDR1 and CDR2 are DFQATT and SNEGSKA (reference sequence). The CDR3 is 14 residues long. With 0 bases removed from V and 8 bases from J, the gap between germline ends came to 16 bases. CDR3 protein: CSARDGGPDGGYTF. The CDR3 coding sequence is TGCAGTGCTAGAGATGGGGGGCCCGACGGAGGCTACACCTTC.

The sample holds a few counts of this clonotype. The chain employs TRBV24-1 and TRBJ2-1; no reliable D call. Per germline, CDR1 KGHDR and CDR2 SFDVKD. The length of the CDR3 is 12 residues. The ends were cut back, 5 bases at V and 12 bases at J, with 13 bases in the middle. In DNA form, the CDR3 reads TGTGCCACCAGTGGGAATACAATGACGCAGTTCTTC. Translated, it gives CATSGNTMTQFF.

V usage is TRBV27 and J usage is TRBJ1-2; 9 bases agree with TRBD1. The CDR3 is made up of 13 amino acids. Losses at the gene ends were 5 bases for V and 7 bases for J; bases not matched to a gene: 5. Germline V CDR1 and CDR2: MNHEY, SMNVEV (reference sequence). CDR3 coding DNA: TGTGCCAGCAGTCCGACAGGGGGTGGTGGCTACACCTTC. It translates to CASSPTGGGGYTF.

DNA of the CDR3: TGTGCCAGCAGTTTTACAGGGACCACCGGACGCAACTATGGCTACACCTTC. It codes for CASSFTGTTGRNYGYTF. The chain has TRBV27 and TRBJ1-2; D possibly corresponds to TRBD1 (6 bases). The V gene's germline CDR1 is MNHEY and CDR2 SMNVEV (reference sequence). V lost 3 bases to trimming and J lost 2 bases, with 19 bases between them. CDR3 length: 17 residues.

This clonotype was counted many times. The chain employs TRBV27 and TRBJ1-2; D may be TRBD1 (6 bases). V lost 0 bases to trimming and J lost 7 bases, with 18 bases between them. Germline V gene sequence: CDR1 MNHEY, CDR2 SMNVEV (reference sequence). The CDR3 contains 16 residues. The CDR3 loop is CASSLSPRRGAIGYTF. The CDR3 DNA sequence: TGTGCCAGCAGTTTATCCCCCAGAAGGGGGGCGATTGGCTACACCTTC.

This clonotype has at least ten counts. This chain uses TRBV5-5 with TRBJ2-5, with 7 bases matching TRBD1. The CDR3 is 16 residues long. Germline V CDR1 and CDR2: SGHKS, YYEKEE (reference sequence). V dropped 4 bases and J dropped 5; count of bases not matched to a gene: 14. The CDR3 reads CASSNPGQGGRETQYF. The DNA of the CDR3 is TGTGCCAGCAGCAATCCGGGCCAAGGGGGCCGCGAGACCCAGTACTTC.

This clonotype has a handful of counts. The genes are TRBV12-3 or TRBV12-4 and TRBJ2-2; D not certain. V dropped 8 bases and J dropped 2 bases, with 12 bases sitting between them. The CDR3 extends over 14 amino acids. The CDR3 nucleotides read TGTGCCAGCGGAGCCAGCTCAAACACCGGGGAGCTGTTTTTT. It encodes CASGASSNTGELFF.

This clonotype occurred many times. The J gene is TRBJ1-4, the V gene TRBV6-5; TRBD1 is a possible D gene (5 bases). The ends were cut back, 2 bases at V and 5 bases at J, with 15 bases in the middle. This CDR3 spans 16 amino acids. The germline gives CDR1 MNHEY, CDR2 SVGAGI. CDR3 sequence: CASSYRGNRFNEKLFF. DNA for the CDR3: TGTGCCAGCAGTTACAGAGGCAACAGGTTCAATGAAAAACTGTTTTTT.

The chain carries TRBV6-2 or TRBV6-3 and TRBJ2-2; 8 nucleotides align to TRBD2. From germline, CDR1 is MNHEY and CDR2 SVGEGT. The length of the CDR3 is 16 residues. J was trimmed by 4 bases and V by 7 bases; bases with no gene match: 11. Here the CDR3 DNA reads TGTGCCAGCAACCCCGAGGTGCTAGCGGGCACCGGGGAGCTGTTTTTT. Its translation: CASNPEVLAGTGELFF.

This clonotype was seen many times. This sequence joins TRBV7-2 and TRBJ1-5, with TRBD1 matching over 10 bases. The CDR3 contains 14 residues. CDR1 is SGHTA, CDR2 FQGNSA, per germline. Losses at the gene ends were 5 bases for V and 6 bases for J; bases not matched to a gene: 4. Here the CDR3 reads CASSTRDRGQPQHF. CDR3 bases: TGTGCCAGCAGCACTCGGGACAGGGGTCAGCCCCAGCATTTT.

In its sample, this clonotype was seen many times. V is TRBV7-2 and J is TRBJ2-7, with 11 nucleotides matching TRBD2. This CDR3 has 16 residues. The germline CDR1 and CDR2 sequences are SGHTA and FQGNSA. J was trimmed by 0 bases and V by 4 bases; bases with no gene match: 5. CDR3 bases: TGTGCCAGCAGCTCACGACTAGCGGGGAGCTCCTACGAGCAGTACTTC. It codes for CASSSRLAGSSYEQYF. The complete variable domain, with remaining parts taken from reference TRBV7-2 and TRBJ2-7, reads GAGVSQSPSNKVTEKGKDVELRCDPISGHTALYWYRQSLGQGLEFLIYFQGNSAPDKSGLPSDRFSAERTGGSVSTLTIQRTQQEDSAVYLCASSSRLAGSSYEQYFGPGTRLTVT.

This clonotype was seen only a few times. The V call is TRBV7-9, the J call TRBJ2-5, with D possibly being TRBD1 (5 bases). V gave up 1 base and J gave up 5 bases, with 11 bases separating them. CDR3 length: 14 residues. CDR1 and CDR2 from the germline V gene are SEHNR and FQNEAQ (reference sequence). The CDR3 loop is CASSLVRARETQYF. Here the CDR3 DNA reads TGTGCCAGCAGCTTAGTCAGGGCGAGGGAGACCCAGTACTTC.

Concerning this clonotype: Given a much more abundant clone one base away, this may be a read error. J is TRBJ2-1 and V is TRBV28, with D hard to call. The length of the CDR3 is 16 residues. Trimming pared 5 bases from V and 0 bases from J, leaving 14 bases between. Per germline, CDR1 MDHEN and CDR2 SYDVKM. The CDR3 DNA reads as TGTGCCAGCAGTCCCACCGGCCCAGGCTCCTACAATGAGCAGTTCTTC. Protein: CASSPTGPGSYNEQFF.

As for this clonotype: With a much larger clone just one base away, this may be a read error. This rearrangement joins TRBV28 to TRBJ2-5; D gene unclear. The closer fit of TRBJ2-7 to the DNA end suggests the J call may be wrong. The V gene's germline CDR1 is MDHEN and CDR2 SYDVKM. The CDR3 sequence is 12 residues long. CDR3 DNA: TGTGTCAGCAAGTTCTTTGTCGGCGAGCAGTACTTC. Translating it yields CVSKFFVGEQYF.

The CDR3: CASSHLTGASTDTQYF. The CDR3 DNA is TGTGCCAGCAGCCACCTGACAGGGGCCAGCACAGATACGCAGTATTTT. The chain is built from TRBV9 and TRBJ2-3, with 8 bases identical to TRBD1. Unmatched junction bases numbered 7, after V lost 4 bases and J lost 0 bases. CDR1 and CDR2 (germline): SGDLS, YYNGEE. This CDR3 region has 16 residues.

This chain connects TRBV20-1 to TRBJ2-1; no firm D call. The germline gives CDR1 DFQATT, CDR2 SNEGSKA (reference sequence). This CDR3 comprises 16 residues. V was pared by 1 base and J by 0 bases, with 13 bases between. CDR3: CSARAPGFGSYNEQFF. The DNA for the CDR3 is TGCAGTGCTAGAGCCCCAGGCTTTGGCTCCTACAATGAGCAGTTCTTC.

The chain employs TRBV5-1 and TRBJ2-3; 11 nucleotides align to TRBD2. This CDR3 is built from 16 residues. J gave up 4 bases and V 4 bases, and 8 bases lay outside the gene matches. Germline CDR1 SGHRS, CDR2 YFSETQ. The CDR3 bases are TGCGCCAGCAGCAAAGGGACTAGCGGAAGGGCAGATACGCAGTATTTT. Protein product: CASSKGTSGRADTQYF.

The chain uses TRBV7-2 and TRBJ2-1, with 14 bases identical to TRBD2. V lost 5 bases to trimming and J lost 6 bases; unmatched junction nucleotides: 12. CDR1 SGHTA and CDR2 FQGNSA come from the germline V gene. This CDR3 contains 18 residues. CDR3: CASSHRLAGGYLSNEQFF. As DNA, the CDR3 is TGTGCCAGCAGCCACCGACTAGCGGGGGGGTATCTTAGCAATGAGCAGTTCTTC.

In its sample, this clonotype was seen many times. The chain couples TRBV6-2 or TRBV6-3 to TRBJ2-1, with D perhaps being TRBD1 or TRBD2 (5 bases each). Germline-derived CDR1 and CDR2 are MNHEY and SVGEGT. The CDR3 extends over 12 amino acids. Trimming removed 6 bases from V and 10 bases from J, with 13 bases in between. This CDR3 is CASRSGGGEQFF. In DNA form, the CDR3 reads TGTGCCAGCAGATCGGGTGGGGGAGAGCAGTTCTTC.

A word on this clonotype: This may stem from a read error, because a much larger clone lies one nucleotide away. CDR3 amino acids: CASSLDLASYEQFF. In DNA form, the CDR3 reads TGTGCCAGCAGCTTAGATCTTGCATCCTACGAGCAGTTCTTC. This sequence joins TRBV11-2 and TRBJ2-1; D unresolved. CDR1 is SGHAT, CDR2 FQNNGV, per germline. The CDR3 is 14 amino acids. V was trimmed by 0 bases and J by 10 bases, leaving 13 bases between them.

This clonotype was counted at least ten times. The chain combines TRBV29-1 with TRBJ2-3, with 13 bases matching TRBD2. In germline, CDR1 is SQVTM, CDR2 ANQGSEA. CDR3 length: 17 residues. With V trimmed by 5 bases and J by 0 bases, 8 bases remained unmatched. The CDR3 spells CSVMGLAGRGSTDTQYF. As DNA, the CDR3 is TGCAGCGTTATGGGACTAGCGGGGAGGGGAAGCACAGATACGCAGTATTTT.